What follows are 19 T cell receptor beta chains derived from one specimen sequenced in a study of T cell repertoires in cytomegalovirus infection. TCRdb recomputed calls from the reads with MiXCR, one row per CDR3 protein. The sample consists of some 900,000 distinct CDR3 sequences, approximately 29% of them appearing once. These receptors' antigens are unknown. This material consisted of cultured CD8+ T cells from PBMCs, taken from culture after CMV antigen stimulation. These receptor sequences come from a human donor in good health (CMV status not recorded). Some clones in this sample may be carry-over from other donors' samples.

This clonotype was detected ten times or more. The chain is built from TRBV6-2 or TRBV6-3 and TRBJ2-2; 8 positions agree with TRBD2. CDR3 length: 15 residues. Germline-derived CDR1 and CDR2 are MNHEY and SVGEGT. The V segment lost 7 bases and the J segment 4 bases; nucleotides outside the gene matches: 8. For the CDR3, the DNA is TGTGCCAGCACCACCAGACTAGCGCGCACCGGGGAGCTGTTTTTT. Translated: CASTTRLARTGELFF.

V gene TRBV11-1 combines with J gene TRBJ2-3, with TRBD2 matching 7 bases. The germline V gene has CDR1 SGHAT and CDR2 FQDESV (reference sequence). The CDR3 covers 14 residues. The V and J ends lost 5 bases and 6 bases, in that order; junction bases with no gene match: 8. The DNA of the CDR3 is TGTGCCAGCAGCGAAGAACTAGCGAGTGATACGCAGTATTTT. Amino acid sequence: CASSEELASDTQYF.

V gene TRBV9 combines with J gene TRBJ1-1; a possible D gene is TRBD1 (5 bases). The CDR3 extends over 15 amino acids. Per the germline V gene, CDR1 is SGDLS and CDR2 is YYNGEE. The V and J ends lost 3 bases and 1 base respectively, with 13 bases between them. CDR3 sequence reads: CASSEGRGRNTEAFF. The CDR3 DNA reads TGTGCCAGCAGCGAGGGGAGGGGAAGGAACACTGAAGCTTTCTTT.

This clonotype has only a few counts. The rearrangement links TRBV19 to TRBJ1-5, with D unclear. In germline, CDR1 is LNHDA, CDR2 SQIVND (reference sequence). Trimming shortened V by 6 bases and J by 0 bases, and 12 bases separated the two germline ends. CDR3 length: 15 residues. The CDR3 region is CASSNDEYSNQPQHF. Written as DNA, the CDR3 is TGTGCCAGTAGCAACGACGAATATAGCAATCAGCCCCAGCATTTT.

There are many counts of this clonotype. This chain joins TRBV7-9 and TRBJ1-1, with D hard to call. Germline V gene sequence: CDR1 SEHNR, CDR2 FQNEAQ (reference sequence). Trimming cost V 5 bases and J 1 base, with 8 bases left between them. The CDR3 runs 13 residues. CDR3 coding DNA: TGTGCCAGCAGCCGCGGAGAGAACACTGAAGCTTTCTTT. Translating it yields CASSRGENTEAFF.

This clonotype was observed at least ten times. The chain links TRBV18 to TRBJ2-7; 8 positions match TRBD1. Germline V lookup: CDR1 KGHSH, CDR2 LQKENI. V gave up 1 base and J gave up 3 bases; unmatched junction bases: 2. The CDR3 extends over 14 amino acids. This chain's CDR3 is CASSPLDRGYEQYF. The CDR3 DNA reads as TGTGCCAGCTCACCACTAGACAGGGGCTACGAGCAGTACTTC.

There are a few counts of this clonotype. This chain uses TRBV27 with TRBJ1-1; D not resolved. Trimming cost V 7 bases and J 1 base, with 13 bases left between them. The CDR3 is 14 residues long. CDR1 and CDR2 (germline): MNHEY, SMNVEV (reference sequence). The CDR3 region is CASKPAGSNTEAFF. The DNA for the CDR3 is TGTGCCAGCAAACCGGCGGGCTCGAACACTGAAGCTTTCTTT.

This clonotype was detected only a few times. This chain joins TRBV15 and TRBJ2-2; D possibly uses TRBD1 or TRBD2 (5 bases each). Germline CDR1 is LNHNV and CDR2 is YYDKDF (reference sequence). The CDR3 contains 16 residues. V was cut by 3 bases and J by 6 bases, with 17 bases left in between. The CDR3 protein is CATSSAPGGSAGELFF. The CDR3 DNA sequence: TGTGCCACCAGCAGCGCTCCTGGGGGATCGGCCGGGGAGCTGTTTTTT.

This clonotype was counted a few times. V is TRBV27 and J is TRBJ1-5; D remains ambiguous. Per the germline V gene, CDR1 is MNHEY and CDR2 is SMNVEV (reference sequence). V lost 8 bases to trimming and J lost 7 bases, with 12 bases between them. The CDR3 contains 12 residues. Written as DNA, the CDR3 is TGTGCCAGCGGCAAAGCTGGACAGCCCCAGCATTTT. This gives the protein CASGKAGQPQHF.

The CDR3 is CASSLRGASSTDTQYF. CDR3 coding DNA: TGTGCCAGCAGCTTACGGGGGGCGAGTAGCACAGATACGCAGTATTTT. The rearrangement uses TRBV11-1 and TRBJ2-3; weak D call: TRBD2 (7 bases). This CDR3 comprises 16 residues. Per germline, CDR1 SGHAT and CDR2 FQDESV (reference sequence). Trimming shortened V by 2 bases and J by 0 bases, and 12 bases separated the two germline ends.

V usage is TRBV5-5 and J usage is TRBJ1-1; D is undetermined. The CDR3 runs 14 residues. Trimming shortened V by 0 bases and J by 4 bases, and 10 bases separated the two germline ends. In germline, CDR1 is SGHKS, CDR2 YYEKEE (reference sequence). CDR3 protein: CASSLGGYSTEAFF. Written as DNA, the CDR3 is TGTGCCAGCAGCTTGGGGGGATATAGCACTGAAGCTTTCTTT.

This clonotype was recorded at least ten times. The chain links TRBV2 to TRBJ2-1, with 10 bases matching TRBD2. There are 15 residues in the CDR3. Germline V lookup: CDR1 SNHLY, CDR2 FYNNEI. The trim removed 2 bases at V and 6 bases at J, leaving 4 bases unmatched. The DNA for the CDR3 is TGTGCCAGCAGTGAATTTAGCGGGGGGATCAATGAGCAGTTCTTC. Translation gives CASSEFSGGINEQFF.

A word on this clonotype: With a much larger clone just one base away, this may be a read error. The chain's CDR3 is CASSLVWTGDGSEAFF. The CDR3 DNA is TGTGCCAGCAGCTTAGTGTGGACAGGGGATGGTTCTGAAGCTTTCTTT. This chain connects TRBV7-9 to TRBJ1-1; 9 bases are a match to TRBD1. The V and J ends lost 1 base and 6 bases, in that order; junction bases with no gene match: 9. This CDR3 has 16 residues. Germline V lookup: CDR1 SEHNR, CDR2 FQNEAQ (reference sequence).

The CDR3: CASSYAGGSYEQYV. The CDR3 bases are TGTGCCAGCAGTTACGCCGGGGGCTCCTACGAGCAGTACGTC. This sequence joins TRBV6-2 or TRBV6-3 and TRBJ2-7; a weak D match, TRBD2 (6 bases). The CDR3 length is 14 residues. Germline loops: CDR1 MNHEY, CDR2 SVGEGT. V was cut by 2 bases and J by 0 bases, with 8 bases left in between.

The CDR3 is CASSYGLHQAPLHF. CDR3 nucleotides: TGTGCCAGCAGTTACGGTCTCCATCAGGCACCCCTCCACTTT. The V and J genes are TRBV6-2 or TRBV6-3 and TRBJ1-6, with D unresolved. Trimming removed 2 bases at V and 11 bases at J, with 13 bases between. The V gene's germline CDR1 is MNHEY and CDR2 SVGEGT. The CDR3 loop spans 14 amino acids.

This clonotype was counted ten times or more. The chain is built from TRBV7-9 and TRBJ1-5; 8 nucleotides match TRBD1. This CDR3 comprises 14 residues. V shed 5 bases, J shed 6 bases, and the junction held 6 bases outside the gene matches. Per germline, CDR1 SEHNR and CDR2 FQNEAQ (reference sequence). The CDR3 bases are TGTGCCAGCAGCCTCGGGACAGGTTCTCAGCCCCAGCATTTT. Residues: CASSLGTGSQPQHF. Combining the CDR3 with reference TRBV7-9 and TRBJ1-5 gives the whole variable domain DTGVSQNPRHKITKRGQNVTFRCDPISEHNRLYWYRQTLGQGPEFLTYFQNEAQLEKSRLLSDRFSAERPKGSFSTLEIQRTEQGDSAMYLCASSLGTGSQPQHFGDGTRLSIL.

V usage is TRBV20-1 and J usage is TRBJ2-1; 8 bases agree with TRBD2. CDR3 length: 13 residues. From germline, CDR1 is DFQATT and CDR2 SNEGSKA (reference sequence). The V gene end was trimmed by 6 bases and the J gene end by 3 bases; junction bases not matched to a gene: 4. For the CDR3, the DNA is TGCAGTGCCTTAAGCGGGGGCTACAATGAGCAGTTCTTC. Translated: CSALSGGYNEQFF.

This clonotype has a handful of counts. The rearrangement joins TRBV6-2 or TRBV6-3 to TRBJ2-7; 8 bases are shared with TRBD1. The CDR3 has 14 residues. The germline CDR1 and CDR2 sequences are MNHEY and SVGEGT. Trimming cost V 6 bases and J 7 bases; bases outside gene matches: 11. CDR3 sequence: CASSLRDRSTEQYV. CDR3 in DNA: TGTGCCAGCAGCCTCCGGGACAGGTCTACAGAGCAGTACGTC.

This clonotype was seen repeatedly, ten times or more. The CDR3 nucleotides read TGTGCCAGTCGCAGGGACTGGACCGGGGAGCTGTTTTTT. Protein product: CASRRDWTGELFF. The chain employs TRBV6-5 and TRBJ2-2, with a weak D call TRBD2 (6 bases). The ends were cut back, 9 bases at V and 5 bases at J, with 13 bases in the middle. The CDR3 has 13 amino acids. Germline V gene sequence: CDR1 MNHEY, CDR2 SVGAGI.